Included here is one TCR beta chain sequence, with context. Its antigen is not identified. Patients included in sequencing had previously demonstrated CD8+CD57+ cell expansion by flow cytometry. Diagnosis of severe acquired aplastic anemia applied to all patients. The J segment lost 5 bases and the V segment lost 3 bases, leaving 6 bases of the junction unmatched. This CDR3 is 14 amino acids long. These data originate in a study of CD8+CD57+ T cells in acquired aplastic anemia. Study-wide context: CD4+ and CD8+ cells, once sorted, gave DNA averaging around 3.2 ug. Study-level findings and limits: Patients versus controls showed no significant CD8+ Simpson's diversity difference. Patients and controls shared over 25 CD8+ CDR3 sequences, highly expressed in patients.

The study profiled TCR beta VDJ and CDR3 using genomic DNA as template. TCRdb independently ran MiXCR on the reads; one entry per CDR3 protein. The data contain under 250,000 distinct CDR3 sequences, approximately 60% of them singletons. The chain carries TRBV12-3 or TRBV12-4 and TRBJ1-1; TRBD1 matches at 7 bases. The material sequenced was sorted CD4+, CD8+, or CD8+CD57+ T cells (not recorded which) from PBMCs. This clonotype was obtained from a human donor with aplastic anemia. CDR3 nucleotide sequence: TGTGCCAGCAGTTTTGGGGAGGGGGCGACTGAAGCTTTCTTT. This codes for CASSFGEGATEAFF.